The 17 T cell receptor beta chains presented below share a single source sample, sequenced in a study of shared clonotypes between healthy human individuals. Sequencing was performed with immunoSEQ multiplex PCR; in TCRdb, only in-frame clones are kept and a portion is missing. The sample has about 530,000 clones, 96% seen once. Sequenced material: naive CD4+ T cells sorted from blood. Specified subset: CD45RA+ positively selected. The receptors stem from a woman under 40 in good health.

A single count supports this clone. In nucleotides, the CDR3 is TGCAGCGCAACCGGGACTAGCGGGATAAGTACCTACGAGCAGTACTTC. The encoded protein is CSATGTSGISTYEQYF. The chain couples TRBV29-1 to TRBJ2-7, with 13 bases matching TRBD2. Looked up from germline, CDR1 is SQVTM and CDR2 is ANQGSEA. With V trimmed by 7 bases and J by 2 bases, 11 bases remained unmatched. The CDR3 is 16 amino acids.

This sequence joins TRBV6-1 and TRBJ1-2; no definite D call. The CDR3 has 15 residues. Trimming left V 5 bases short and J 4 bases short, with 17 bases between. Looked up from germline, CDR1 is MNHNS and CDR2 is SASEGT. CDR3 coding DNA: TGTGCCAGCAGTCATCCTATGCGAAAGACCTATGGCTACACCTTC. It is translated as CASSHPMRKTYGYTF.

The rearrangement joins TRBV27 to TRBJ2-5, with unresolved D. Germline-derived CDR1 and CDR2 are MNHEY and SMNVEV (reference sequence). The CDR3 has 18 amino acids. The V end was cut by 3 bases, the J end by 2 bases, with 22 bases between. Here the CDR3 DNA reads TGTGCCAGCAGTTTCCGGCAGCCCTACGACTCGGAGCAAGAGACCCAGTACTTC. Residues: CASSFRQPYDSEQETQYF.

The rearrangement links TRBV19 to TRBJ2-5; 7 nucleotides match TRBD2. The J call could be wrong; TRBJ2-7 is a better fit for the DNA end. CDR1 is LNHDA and CDR2 is SQIVND in the germline V gene (reference sequence). The CDR3 is 14 residues long. The CDR3 DNA reads TGTGCCAGTAGTATTGGGGGGGTCTCCTACGAGCAGTACTTC. Amino acids: CASSIGGVSYEQYF.

This chain uses TRBV28 with TRBJ2-1; 15 bases are a match to TRBD2. CDR1 and CDR2 from the germline V gene are MDHEN and SYDVKM. The J segment lost 10 bases and the V segment lost 8 bases, leaving 9 bases of the junction unmatched. This CDR3 comprises 15 residues. CDR3 nucleotide sequence: TGTGCCAGCCGAGCCCCCGGGACTAGCGGGAGGGAGCAGTTCTTC. This translates into CASRAPGTSGREQFF.

This chain joins TRBV5-1 and TRBJ1-1; 9 bases are shared with TRBD1. Germline V lookup: CDR1 SGHRS, CDR2 YFSETQ. The CDR3 spans 13 residues. V was clipped by 4 bases and J by 10 bases; unmatched bases: 8. The CDR3, as DNA: TGCGCCAGCAGCCAACAGGGGGCAGCTGGAGCTTTCTTT. It translates to CASSQQGAAGAFF.

This chain's CDR3 is CAWSTLRTSLNEQFF. The CDR3 nucleotides are TGTGCCTGGAGTACCCTTAGGACAAGTCTCAATGAGCAGTTCTTC. The J gene is TRBJ2-1, the V gene TRBV30; possibly TRBD1 for D (5 bases). Trimming cost V 2 bases and J 6 bases, with 17 bases left between them. Germline CDR1 reads GTSNPN; CDR2 reads SVGIG (reference sequence). There are 15 residues in the CDR3.

The chain links TRBV18 to TRBJ1-1; D is possibly TRBD1 (5 bases). The V gene's germline CDR1 is KGHSH and CDR2 LQKENI. Trimming removed 1 base from V and 3 bases from J, with 9 bases in between. The CDR3 contains 14 residues. As DNA, the CDR3 is TGTGCCAGCTCACCACGGGCGGGGGACACTGAAGCTTTCTTT. It encodes CASSPRAGDTEAFF.

The chain combines TRBV18 with TRBJ2-1; TRBD2 agrees at 13 bases. V lost 4 bases to trimming and J lost 8 bases; unmatched junction nucleotides: 8. The germline gives CDR1 KGHSH, CDR2 LQKENI. The CDR3 loop spans 16 amino acids. CDR3 region: CASSLPRTSGSDEQFF. In DNA form, the CDR3 reads TGTGCCAGCTCACTTCCTCGGACTAGCGGGAGTGATGAGCAGTTCTTC.

This chain uses TRBV6-1 with TRBJ2-7, with TRBD2 matching over 8 bases. Germline V gives CDR1 MNHNS, CDR2 SASEGT. V lost 1 base to trimming and J lost 4 bases; unmatched junction nucleotides: 6. The CDR3 loop spans 15 amino acids. The CDR3 region is CASSEGPSGFYEQYF. The CDR3 DNA reads as TGTGCCAGCAGTGAAGGGCCTAGCGGGTTTTACGAGCAGTACTTC.

The V call is TRBV4-2, the J call TRBJ2-5; 10 bases agree with TRBD2. Judging by the DNA end, TRBJ2-7 fits better; the J call may be wrong. CDR3 size: 14 residues. Germline CDR1 is LGHNA and CDR2 is YNFKEQ. DNA for the CDR3: TGTGCCCCCACACTAGCGGGATCCTTCTACGAGCAGTACTTC. Translating gives CAPTLAGSFYEQYF.

This clone was seen only once. The V gene is TRBV27, the J gene TRBJ2-1, with 8 nucleotides matching TRBD2. In germline, CDR1 is MNHEY, CDR2 SMNVEV (reference sequence). The CDR3 length is 16 residues. With V trimmed by 5 bases and J by 7 bases, 13 bases remained unmatched. CDR3 loop: CASSEAGTRSSNEQFF. DNA of the CDR3: TGTGCCAGCAGTGAGGCCGGGACTAGGAGCTCAAATGAGCAGTTCTTC.

The chain couples TRBV28 to TRBJ2-1; D not certain. Germline lookup yields CDR1 MDHEN and CDR2 SYDVKM. Trimming cost V 3 bases and J 3 bases, with 6 bases left between them. The CDR3 consists of 13 residues. CDR3 in amino acids: CASSLNSYNEQFF. CDR3 nucleotide sequence: TGTGCCAGCAGTTTGAACAGCTACAATGAGCAGTTCTTC.

This clone was found once. The chain couples TRBV6-4 to TRBJ2-2; D may correspond to TRBD1 or TRBD2 (5 bases each). V was cut by 6 bases and J by 0 bases, with 14 bases left in between. This CDR3 region has 16 residues. Germline CDR1 and CDR2: MRHNA and SNTAGT. The CDR3 here is CASRPSGTANTGELFF. DNA of the CDR3: TGTGCCAGCAGACCGTCCGGGACGGCGAACACCGGGGAGCTGTTTTTT.

DNA of the CDR3: TGCGCCAGCAGTGAGGGTCCTAGCGGGGCCTACAATGAGCAGTTCTTC. Translating it yields CASSEGPSGAYNEQFF. The chain recombines TRBV10-1 with TRBJ2-1; TRBD2 aligns across 9 bases. The CDR3 has 16 residues. V shed 2 bases, J shed 2 bases, and the junction held 4 bases outside the gene matches. Germline assignment: CDR1 WNHNN and CDR2 SYGVQD (reference sequence).

The chain is built from TRBV5-1 and TRBJ1-2; 10 bases agree with TRBD1. Trimming removed 4 bases from V and 6 bases from J; junction bases left unmatched: 6. From germline, CDR1 is SGHRS and CDR2 YFSETQ. The CDR3 contains 14 residues. The DNA for the CDR3 is TGCGCCAGCAGCCCCAGACAGGGGGCGGATGGCTACACCTTC. Amino acid sequence: CASSPRQGADGYTF. Based on the CDR3 plus reference TRBV5-1 and TRBJ1-2, the full variable domain is KAGVTQTPRYLIKTRGQQVTLSCSPISGHRSVSWYQQTPGQGLQFLFEYFSETQRNKGNFPGRFSGRQFSNSRSEMNVSTLELGDSALYLCASSPRQGADGYTFGSGTRLTVV.

The chain couples TRBV18 to TRBJ1-2; TRBD1 matches 7 bases. The CDR3 spans 14 residues. CDR1 and CDR2 (germline): KGHSH, LQKENI. Losses at the gene ends were 4 bases for V and 8 bases for J; bases not matched to a gene: 10. CDR3: CASSRDRVSEGYTF. The CDR3 DNA is TGTGCCAGCTCACGGGACAGAGTCTCGGAAGGCTACACCTTC.